The 30 T cell receptor beta chains listed next were all sequenced from one sample in a study of T cell changes during pregnancy in multiple sclerosis (dated 2019 in TCRdb). The library was obtained by the immunoSEQ multiplex PCR assay. Held by TCRdb, this immuneACCESS table contains in-frame sequences only and omits some clones. Under half of the omission traces to an unresolved V gene where checked; the cause of the rest is unknown. The sample yields more than 35,000 clones; over 85% were counted once. 0.7% to 0.85% of the sample comes from the top ten. Sample: CD4+ T cells from peripheral blood mononuclear cells, taken after pregnancy. The receptors derive from a female donor in good health, enrolled as a control in a pregnancy study.

This sequence joins TRBV9 and TRBJ1-3, with unresolved D. Germline V gene data show CDR1 as SGDLS and CDR2 as YYNGEE. Trimming shortened V by 5 bases and J by 0 bases, and 12 bases separated the two germline ends. CDR3 length equals 15 residues. CDR3 in amino acids: CASSHETGSGNTIYF. DNA for the CDR3: TGTGCCAGCAGTCATGAAACGGGCTCTGGAAACACCATATATTTT.

The chain is built from TRBV20-1 and TRBJ2-1; D may be TRBD1 (5 bases). V dropped 7 bases and J dropped 9 bases, with 13 bases sitting between them. The CDR3 has 11 residues. The germline V gene has CDR1 DFQATT and CDR2 SNEGSKA (reference sequence). The CDR3 loop is CSETQGTEQFF. The CDR3 DNA is TGCAGTGAAACGCAGGGTACTGAGCAGTTCTTC.

V usage is TRBV27 and J usage is TRBJ1-6; 7 bases are shared with TRBD1. This CDR3 spans 15 amino acids. V shed 2 bases, J shed 6 bases, and the junction held 4 bases outside the gene matches. Germline V gives CDR1 MNHEY, CDR2 SMNVEV (reference sequence). The CDR3 region has the DNA TGTGCCAGCAGTTTAGAGGGGGCGATTAATTCACCCCTCCACTTT. Translating gives CASSLEGAINSPLHF.

This clone is categorized as medium-sized. The chain is built from TRBV29-1 and TRBJ1-3; perhaps TRBD1 as D (5 bases). Germline values: CDR1 SQVTM, CDR2 ANQGSEA. Deletions cut 6 bases from V and 0 bases from J, with 18 bases between. The CDR3 loop spans 16 amino acids. In nucleotides, the CDR3 is TGCAGCGTCAAGGAAGGGGCGGGATTCTCTGGAAACACCATATATTTT. The encoded protein is CSVKEGAGFSGNTIYF.

The chain has TRBV28 and TRBJ1-2, with TRBD1 matching 9 bases. From germline, CDR1 is MDHEN and CDR2 SYDVKM. The junction had 8 bases not matched to a gene; V was cut back by 2 bases and J by 4 bases. The CDR3 is 16 amino acids. For the CDR3, the DNA is TGTGCCAGCAGTTTAGGGACAGGGAACTTGGCCTATGGCTACACCTTC. Translating gives CASSLGTGNLAYGYTF.

This clone appeared once. V is TRBV27 and J is TRBJ2-1; D might be TRBD1 (6 bases). Germline lookup yields CDR1 MNHEY and CDR2 SMNVEV (reference sequence). Trimming cost V 5 bases and J 5 bases, with 13 bases left between them. This CDR3 comprises 14 residues. The CDR3 coding sequence is TGTGCCAGCAGTGAACTCCGGGACAACAATGAGCAGTTCTTC. Translation gives CASSELRDNNEQFF.

The chain recombines TRBV5-4 with TRBJ2-2, with D perhaps matching TRBD2 (6 bases). There are 15 residues in the CDR3. The V gene lost 4 bases and the J gene lost 2 bases, with 12 bases spanning the gap. Germline V CDR1 and CDR2: SGHNT, YYREEE (reference sequence). The CDR3 here is CASSLEGLNTGELFF. The CDR3 DNA reads as TGTGCCAGCAGCCTGGAGGGGCTCAACACCGGGGAGCTGTTTTTT.

The rearrangement uses TRBV10-3 and TRBJ2-4, with D perhaps matching TRBD1 (8 bases). The CDR3 runs to 14 residues. V was clipped by 6 bases and J by 8 bases, with 17 bases between them. Germline CDR1 ENHRY, CDR2 SYGVKD. CDR3 region: CAIRDNRGGDIQYF. CDR3 in DNA: TGTGCCATCAGGGACAACAGGGGGGGGGACATTCAGTACTTC.

The genes are TRBV7-8 and TRBJ2-1; D may be TRBD2 (7 bases). The V and J ends lost 1 base and 4 bases respectively, with 20 bases between them. The CDR3 consists of 18 residues. From germline, CDR1 is SGHVS and CDR2 FQNEAQ. The CDR3 is CASSLEAGGLYRYNEQFF. The CDR3 DNA sequence: TGTGCCAGCAGCTTAGAAGCCGGGGGGCTCTATAGGTACAATGAGCAGTTCTTC.

This chain links TRBV5-1 with TRBJ1-6; 8 positions match TRBD1. The CDR3 is 17 amino acids. V shed 0 bases, J shed 0 bases, and the junction held 2 bases outside the gene matches. Looked up from germline, CDR1 is SGHRS and CDR2 is YFSETQ. The CDR3 sequence is CASSLATGGSYNSPLHF. CDR3 DNA sequence: TGCGCCAGCAGCTTGGCCACAGGGGGCTCCTATAATTCACCCCTCCACTTT. Looking up the rest from reference TRBV5-1 and TRBJ1-6 gives the full variable domain: KAGVTQTPRYLIKTRGQQVTLSCSPISGHRSVSWYQQTPGQGLQFLFEYFSETQRNKGNFPGRFSGRQFSNSRSEMNVSTLELGDSALYLCASSLATGGSYNSPLHFGNGTRLTVT.

Concerning this clone: At one end the junction does not follow the germline gene, possibly because of a read error. The chain has TRBV2 and TRBJ2-1; 8 bases agree with TRBD1. This CDR3 contains 14 residues. Germline V gives CDR1 SNHLY, CDR2 FYNNEI. The CDR3 bases are TGTACCAGCACCACGGACAGGGAATACAATGAGCAGTTCTTC. Protein product: CTSTTDREYNEQFF.

The chain couples TRBV11-3 to TRBJ2-3, with D possibly matching TRBD2 (5 bases). Germline V gene lookup returns CDR1 SGHNT and CDR2 YENEEA. V was cut by 3 bases and J by 4 bases, with 17 bases left in between. CDR3 length: 16 amino acids. The CDR3 reads CASSFGVGSPPDTQYF. CDR3 bases: TGTGCCAGCAGCTTCGGAGTGGGGAGCCCCCCAGATACGCAGTATTTT.

The CDR3 sequence is CAISESGGNYGYTF. Here the CDR3 DNA reads TGTGCCATCAGTGAGTCAGGAGGGAACTATGGCTACACCTTC. V usage is TRBV10-3 and J usage is TRBJ1-2, with no clear D. The CDR3 length is 14 residues. The ends were cut back, 0 bases at V and 2 bases at J, with 7 bases in the middle. Per germline, CDR1 ENHRY and CDR2 SYGVKD.

The chain has TRBV6-5 and TRBJ1-2; 8 bases are a match to TRBD1. Germline V gene data show CDR1 as MNHEY and CDR2 as SVGAGI. The V and J ends lost 7 bases and 8 bases, in that order; junction bases with no gene match: 3. The length of the CDR3 is 11 residues. The CDR3 loop reads CASMTGEGYTF. DNA of the CDR3: TGTGCCAGCATGACAGGGGAAGGCTACACCTTC.

This chain connects TRBV19 to TRBJ1-1, with D perhaps TRBD1 (6 bases). Germline CDR1 and CDR2: LNHDA and SQIVND (reference sequence). Trimming removed 5 bases at V and 4 bases at J, with 17 bases between. The CDR3 covers 15 residues. CDR3 sequence reads: CASSLSPGVGTEAFF. The CDR3 coding sequence is TGTGCCAGTAGTCTCTCTCCAGGGGTAGGCACTGAAGCTTTCTTT.

This clone came up a few times. V is TRBV5-1 and J is TRBJ2-7; TRBD1 is a possible D gene (6 bases). This CDR3 spans 15 amino acids. Trimming cost V 4 bases and J 0 bases, with 14 bases left between them. CDR1 and CDR2 from the germline V gene are SGHRS and YFSETQ. The CDR3 protein is CASSNRDTHSYEQYF. The CDR3 coding sequence is TGCGCCAGCAGCAACCGGGACACCCACTCCTACGAGCAGTACTTC.

The chain has TRBV7-2 and TRBJ2-2; D is possibly TRBD2 (6 bases). This CDR3 is 15 amino acids long. Trimming left V 6 bases short and J 0 bases short, with 11 bases between. Germline V CDR1 and CDR2: SGHTA, FQGNSA. CDR3 DNA sequence: TGTGCCAGCAGTCGTGGAGGGTCGAACACCGGGGAGCTGTTTTTT. This sequence encodes CASSRGGSNTGELFF.

The CDR3, as DNA: TGTGCCAGCAGTGAATCGCTTGGGGAGTATAATGTGGCTTTCTTT. It is translated as CASSESLGEYNVAFF. This chain uses TRBV25-1 with TRBJ1-1; no clear D gene. V dropped 1 base and J dropped 11 bases, with 20 bases sitting between them. In germline, CDR1 is MGHDK, CDR2 SYGVNS. The CDR3 is 15 amino acids.

The chain employs TRBV18 and TRBJ1-5; no reliable D call. CDR3 length: 14 residues. From germline, CDR1 is KGHSH and CDR2 LQKENI. Trimming stripped 3 bases from V and 7 bases from J, with 13 bases between. CDR3 sequence: CASSPSNSPQPQHF. CDR3 in DNA: TGTGCCAGCTCACCTTCCAACTCACCGCAGCCCCAGCATTTT.

The chain is built from TRBV4-3 and TRBJ2-5; 11 nucleotides match TRBD2. The CDR3 extends over 15 amino acids. Germline V gene data show CDR1 as LGHNA and CDR2 as YSLEER. The V gene end was trimmed by 4 bases and the J gene end by 1 base; junction bases not matched to a gene: 2. Here the CDR3 reads CASSPSGGSQETQYF. In DNA form, the CDR3 reads TGCGCCAGCAGCCCTAGCGGGGGGTCCCAAGAGACCCAGTACTTC.

The genes are TRBV5-4 and TRBJ2-5; D possibly corresponds to TRBD1 (5 bases). The CDR3 covers 14 residues. With 0 bases removed from V and 5 bases from J, the gap between germline ends came to 11 bases. The germline gives CDR1 SGHNT, CDR2 YYREEE (reference sequence). CDR3 bases: TGTGCCAGCAGCTTGGGACAGTCAGGGGAGACCCAGTACTTC. Its protein product is CASSLGQSGETQYF. The whole variable domain, filled in from reference TRBV5-4 and TRBJ2-5, reads ETGVTQSPTHLIKTRGQQVTLRCSSQSGHNTVSWYQQALGQGPQFIFQYYREEENGRGNFPPRFSGLQFPNYSSELNVNALELDDSALYLCASSLGQSGETQYFGPGTRLLVL.

The chain joins TRBV2 to TRBJ2-3; D may be TRBD1 (6 bases). Deletions cut 8 bases from V and 1 base from J, with 10 bases between. Germline CDR1 and CDR2: SNHLY and FYNNEI. The CDR3 contains 13 residues. In DNA form, the CDR3 reads TGTGCCAGCCGCCCAGGGGGCACAGATACGCAGTATTTT. Translation gives CASRPGGTDTQYF. Drawing the rest from reference TRBV2 and TRBJ2-3, the complete variable domain is EPEVTQTPSHQVTQMGQEVILRCVPISNHLYFYWYRQILGQKVEFLVSFYNNEISEKSEIFDDQFSVERPDGSNFTLKIRSTKLEDSAMYFCASRPGGTDTQYFGPGTRLTVL.

The chain links TRBV2 to TRBJ2-7; D is unclear. V was pared by 9 bases and J by 2 bases, with 14 bases between. The length of the CDR3 is 13 residues. Germline V gene sequence: CDR1 SNHLY, CDR2 FYNNEI. In DNA, the CDR3 is TGTGCCAGTACCGGAGACTTGACCTACGAGCAGTACTTC. It translates to CASTGDLTYEQYF.

The chain combines TRBV2 with TRBJ1-1, with D hard to call. Germline V gene lookup returns CDR1 SNHLY and CDR2 FYNNEI. Trimming took 8 bases from V and 3 from J, leaving 13 bases between them. This CDR3 comprises 13 residues. The CDR3 loop reads CASRGVSHTEAFF. DNA of the CDR3: TGTGCCAGCCGTGGTGTATCCCACACTGAAGCTTTCTTT.

CDR3 nucleotides: TGCGCCAGCAGCTTTGGGACTAGCGTCTCCTACGAGCAGTACTTC. As protein: CASSFGTSVSYEQYF. V usage is TRBV5-1 and J usage is TRBJ2-7, with TRBD2 matching 10 bases. After removal of 2 bases from V and 0 bases from J, the junction contained 2 bases not matched to a gene. In germline, CDR1 is SGHRS, CDR2 YFSETQ. The CDR3 is made up of 15 amino acids. Together with reference TRBV5-1 and TRBJ2-7, the CDR3 gives the full variable domain: KAGVTQTPRYLIKTRGQQVTLSCSPISGHRSVSWYQQTPGQGLQFLFEYFSETQRNKGNFPGRFSGRQFSNSRSEMNVSTLELGDSALYLCASSFGTSVSYEQYFGPGTRLTVT.

This chain uses TRBV18 with TRBJ2-6; TRBD2 matches 8 bases. The CDR3 covers 17 residues. Germline V lookup: CDR1 KGHSH, CDR2 LQKENI. V was pared by 2 bases and J by 0 bases, with 3 bases of the junction left unmatched. The CDR3 bases are TGTGCCAGCTCACCAAGCGGGGGAGTCTCTGGGGCCAACGTCCTGACTTTC. It specifies CASSPSGGVSGANVLTF.

The rearrangement links TRBV18 to TRBJ2-1; 11 bases map to TRBD2. This CDR3 has 17 residues. Germline CDR1 is KGHSH and CDR2 is LQKENI. The V gene end was trimmed by 6 bases and the J gene end by 9 bases; junction bases not matched to a gene: 16. The chain's CDR3 is CASSQELAGVPLGEQFF. The CDR3 bases are TGTGCCAGCTCTCAGGAACTAGCGGGGGTCCCCTTGGGTGAGCAGTTCTTC.

This chain joins TRBV11-2 and TRBJ1-2, with D possibly being TRBD1 (5 bases). The germline V gene has CDR1 SGHAT and CDR2 FQNNGV. The CDR3 runs to 14 residues. Trimming pared 0 bases from V and 6 bases from J, leaving 11 bases between. DNA of the CDR3: TGTGCCAGCAGCTTAGAGGCAGGGTCCCATGGCTACACCTTC. Its protein is CASSLEAGSHGYTF.

The J gene is TRBJ1-1, the V gene TRBV7-2; D is uncertain. The CDR3 contains 15 residues. Trimming left V 4 bases short and J 2 bases short, with 14 bases between. Germline V gives CDR1 SGHTA, CDR2 FQGNSA. This CDR3 reads CASSSSGKANTEAFF. As DNA, the CDR3 is TGTGCCAGCAGCTCTAGTGGCAAGGCAAACACTGAAGCTTTCTTT.

This clone has just one count. The chain uses TRBV19 and TRBJ1-3, with 7 bases identical to TRBD1. Per the germline V gene, CDR1 is LNHDA and CDR2 is SQIVND (reference sequence). J gave up 0 bases and V 5 bases, and 7 bases lay outside the gene matches. The CDR3 length is 16 residues. Here the CDR3 reads CASSEQGVLSGNTIYF. DNA of the CDR3: TGTGCCAGTAGTGAGCAGGGGGTGCTCTCTGGAAACACCATATATTTT.